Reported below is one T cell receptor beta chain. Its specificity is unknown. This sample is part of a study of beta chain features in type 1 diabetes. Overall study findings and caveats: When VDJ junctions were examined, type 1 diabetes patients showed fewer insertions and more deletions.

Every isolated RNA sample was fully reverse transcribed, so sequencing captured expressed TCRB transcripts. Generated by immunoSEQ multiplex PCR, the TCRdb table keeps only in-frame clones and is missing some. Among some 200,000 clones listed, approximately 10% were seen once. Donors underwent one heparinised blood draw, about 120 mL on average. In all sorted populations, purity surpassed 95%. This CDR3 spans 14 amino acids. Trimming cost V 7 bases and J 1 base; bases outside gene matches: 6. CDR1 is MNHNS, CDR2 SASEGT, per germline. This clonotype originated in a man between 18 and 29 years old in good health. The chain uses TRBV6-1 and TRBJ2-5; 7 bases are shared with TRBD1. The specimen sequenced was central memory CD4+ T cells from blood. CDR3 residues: CASTKQGIQETQYF. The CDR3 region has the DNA TGTGCCAGCACAAAACAGGGGATCCAAGAGACCCAGTACTTC.